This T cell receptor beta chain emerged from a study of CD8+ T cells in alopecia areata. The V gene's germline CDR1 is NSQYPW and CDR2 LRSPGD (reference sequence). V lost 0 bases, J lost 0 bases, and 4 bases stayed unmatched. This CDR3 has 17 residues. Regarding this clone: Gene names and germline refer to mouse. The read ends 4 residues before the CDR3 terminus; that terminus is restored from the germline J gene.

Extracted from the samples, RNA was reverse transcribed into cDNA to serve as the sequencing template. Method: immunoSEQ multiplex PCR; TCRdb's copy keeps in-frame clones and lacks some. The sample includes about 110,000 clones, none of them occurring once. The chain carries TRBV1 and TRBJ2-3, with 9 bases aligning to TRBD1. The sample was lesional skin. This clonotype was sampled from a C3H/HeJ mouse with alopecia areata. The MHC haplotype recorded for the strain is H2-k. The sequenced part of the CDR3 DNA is TGCACCTGCAGTGCAGAGGGACAGGGAGATAGTGCAGAA. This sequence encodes CTCSAEGQGDSAE. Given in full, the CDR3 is CTCSAEGQGDSAETLYF.